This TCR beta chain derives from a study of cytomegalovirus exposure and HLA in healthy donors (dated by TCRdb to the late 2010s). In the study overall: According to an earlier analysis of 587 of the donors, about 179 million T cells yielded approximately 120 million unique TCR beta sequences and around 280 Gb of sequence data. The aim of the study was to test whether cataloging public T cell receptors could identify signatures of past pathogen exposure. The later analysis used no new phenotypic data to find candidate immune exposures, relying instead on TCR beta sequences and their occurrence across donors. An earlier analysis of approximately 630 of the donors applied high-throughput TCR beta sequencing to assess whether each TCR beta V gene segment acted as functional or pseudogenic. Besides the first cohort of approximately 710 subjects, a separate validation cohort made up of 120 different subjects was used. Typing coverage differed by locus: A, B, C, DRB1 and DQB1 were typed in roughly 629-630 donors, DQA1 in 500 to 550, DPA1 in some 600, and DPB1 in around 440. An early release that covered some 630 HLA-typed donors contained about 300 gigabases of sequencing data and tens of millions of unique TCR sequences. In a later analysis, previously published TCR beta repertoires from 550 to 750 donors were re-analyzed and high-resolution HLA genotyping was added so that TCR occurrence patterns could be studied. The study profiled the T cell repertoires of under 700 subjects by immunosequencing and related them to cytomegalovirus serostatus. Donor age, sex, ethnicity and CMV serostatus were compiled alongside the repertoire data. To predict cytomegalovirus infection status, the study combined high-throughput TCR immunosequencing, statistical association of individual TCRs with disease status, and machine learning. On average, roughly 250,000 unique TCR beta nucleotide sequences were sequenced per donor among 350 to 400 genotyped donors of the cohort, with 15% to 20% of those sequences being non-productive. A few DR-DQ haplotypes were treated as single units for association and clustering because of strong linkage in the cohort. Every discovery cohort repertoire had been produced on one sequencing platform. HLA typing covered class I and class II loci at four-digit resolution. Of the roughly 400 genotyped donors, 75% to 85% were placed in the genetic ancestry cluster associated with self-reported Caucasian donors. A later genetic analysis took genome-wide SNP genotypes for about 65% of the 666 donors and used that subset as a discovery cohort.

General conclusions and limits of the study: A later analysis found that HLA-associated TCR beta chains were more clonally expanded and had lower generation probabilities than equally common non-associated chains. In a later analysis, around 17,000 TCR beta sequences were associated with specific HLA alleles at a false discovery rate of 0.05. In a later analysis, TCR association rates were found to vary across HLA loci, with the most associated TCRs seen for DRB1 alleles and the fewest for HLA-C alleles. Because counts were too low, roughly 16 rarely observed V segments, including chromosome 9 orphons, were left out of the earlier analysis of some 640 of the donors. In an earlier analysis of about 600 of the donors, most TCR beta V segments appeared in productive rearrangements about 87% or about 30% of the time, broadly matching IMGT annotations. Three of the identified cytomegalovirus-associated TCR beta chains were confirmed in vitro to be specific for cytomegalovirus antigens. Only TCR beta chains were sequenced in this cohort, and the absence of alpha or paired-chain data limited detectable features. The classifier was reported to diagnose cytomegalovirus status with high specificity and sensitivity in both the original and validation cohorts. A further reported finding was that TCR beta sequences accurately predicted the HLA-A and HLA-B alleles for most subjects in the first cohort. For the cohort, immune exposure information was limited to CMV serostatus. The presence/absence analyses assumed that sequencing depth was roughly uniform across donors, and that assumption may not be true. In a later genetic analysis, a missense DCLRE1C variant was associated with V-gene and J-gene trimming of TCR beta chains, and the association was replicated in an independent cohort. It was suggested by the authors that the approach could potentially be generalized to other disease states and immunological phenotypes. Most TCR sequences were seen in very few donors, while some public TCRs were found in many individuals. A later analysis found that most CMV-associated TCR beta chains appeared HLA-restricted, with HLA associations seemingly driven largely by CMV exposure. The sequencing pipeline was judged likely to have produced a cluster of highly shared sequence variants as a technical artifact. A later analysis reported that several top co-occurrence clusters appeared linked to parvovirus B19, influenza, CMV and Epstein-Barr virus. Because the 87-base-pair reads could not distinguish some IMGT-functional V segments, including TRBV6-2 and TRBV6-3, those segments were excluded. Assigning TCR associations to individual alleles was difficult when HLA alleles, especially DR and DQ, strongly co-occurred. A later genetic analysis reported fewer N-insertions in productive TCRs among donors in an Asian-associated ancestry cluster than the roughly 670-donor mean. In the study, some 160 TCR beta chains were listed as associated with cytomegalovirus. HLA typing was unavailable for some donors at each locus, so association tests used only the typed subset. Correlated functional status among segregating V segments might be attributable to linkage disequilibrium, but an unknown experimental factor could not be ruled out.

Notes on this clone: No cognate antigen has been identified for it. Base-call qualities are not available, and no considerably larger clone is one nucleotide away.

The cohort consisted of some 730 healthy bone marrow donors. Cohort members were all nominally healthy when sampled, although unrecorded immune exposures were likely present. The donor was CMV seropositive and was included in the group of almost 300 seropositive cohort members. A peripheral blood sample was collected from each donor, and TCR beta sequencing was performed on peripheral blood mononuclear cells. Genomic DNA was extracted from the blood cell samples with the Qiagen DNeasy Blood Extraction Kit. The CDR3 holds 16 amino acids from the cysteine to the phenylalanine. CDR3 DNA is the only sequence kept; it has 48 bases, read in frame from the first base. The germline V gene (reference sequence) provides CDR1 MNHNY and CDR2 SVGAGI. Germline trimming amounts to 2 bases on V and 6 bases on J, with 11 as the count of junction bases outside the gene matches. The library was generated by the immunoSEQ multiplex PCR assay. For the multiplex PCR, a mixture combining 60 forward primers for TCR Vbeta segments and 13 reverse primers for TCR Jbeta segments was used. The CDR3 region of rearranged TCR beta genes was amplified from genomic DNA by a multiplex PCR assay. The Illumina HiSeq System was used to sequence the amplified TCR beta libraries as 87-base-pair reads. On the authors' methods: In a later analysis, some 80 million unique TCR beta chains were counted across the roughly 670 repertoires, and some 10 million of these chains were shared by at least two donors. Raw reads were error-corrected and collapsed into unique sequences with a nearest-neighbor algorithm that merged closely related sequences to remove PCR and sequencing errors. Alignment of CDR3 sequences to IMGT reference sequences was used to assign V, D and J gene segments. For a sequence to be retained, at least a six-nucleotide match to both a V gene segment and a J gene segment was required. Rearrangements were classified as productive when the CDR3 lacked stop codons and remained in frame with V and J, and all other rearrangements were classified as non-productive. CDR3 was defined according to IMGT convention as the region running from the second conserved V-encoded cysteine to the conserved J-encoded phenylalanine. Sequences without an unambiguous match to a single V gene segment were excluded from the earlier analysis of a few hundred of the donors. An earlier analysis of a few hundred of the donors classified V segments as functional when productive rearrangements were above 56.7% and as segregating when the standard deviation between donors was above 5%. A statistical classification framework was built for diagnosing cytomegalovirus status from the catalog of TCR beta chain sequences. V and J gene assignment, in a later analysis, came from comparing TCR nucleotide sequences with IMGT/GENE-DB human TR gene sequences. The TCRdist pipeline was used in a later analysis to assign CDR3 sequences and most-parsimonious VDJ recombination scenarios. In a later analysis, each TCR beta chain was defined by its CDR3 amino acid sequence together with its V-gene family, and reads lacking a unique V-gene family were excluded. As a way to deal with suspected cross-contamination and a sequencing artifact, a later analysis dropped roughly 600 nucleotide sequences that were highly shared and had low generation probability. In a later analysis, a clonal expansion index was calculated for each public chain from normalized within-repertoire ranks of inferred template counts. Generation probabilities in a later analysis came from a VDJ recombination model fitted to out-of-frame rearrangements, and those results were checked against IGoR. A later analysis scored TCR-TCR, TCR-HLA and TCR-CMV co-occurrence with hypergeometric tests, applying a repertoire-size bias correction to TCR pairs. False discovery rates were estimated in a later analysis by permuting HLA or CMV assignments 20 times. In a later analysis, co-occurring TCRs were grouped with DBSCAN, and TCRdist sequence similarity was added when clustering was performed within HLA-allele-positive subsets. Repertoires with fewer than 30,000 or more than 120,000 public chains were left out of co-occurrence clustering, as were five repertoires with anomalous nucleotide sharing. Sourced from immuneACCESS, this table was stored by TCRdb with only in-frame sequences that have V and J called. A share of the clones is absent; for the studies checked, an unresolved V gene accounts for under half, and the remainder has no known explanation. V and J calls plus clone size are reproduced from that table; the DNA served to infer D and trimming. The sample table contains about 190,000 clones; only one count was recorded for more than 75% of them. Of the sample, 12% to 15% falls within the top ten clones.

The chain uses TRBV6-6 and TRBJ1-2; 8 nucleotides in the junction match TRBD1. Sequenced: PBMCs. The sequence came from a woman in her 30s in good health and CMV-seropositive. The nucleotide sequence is TGTGCCAGCAGTTACGGGACTGAGTCAGGGGGCCATGGCTACACCTTC. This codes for CASSYGTESGGHGYTF.